This section outlines one TCR beta chain sequence together with its context. The target antigen is unknown. This entry comes from a study of long-term antiretroviral therapy in people with HIV. Study-level results: Transplant donor controls retained higher diversity, though diversity increased after ART. Clones that expanded before ART (that is, prior to treatment) dominated the repertoire at all time points.

The libraries were made with immunoSEQ v3.0 at survey level. Sequencing efforts were directed toward about 40,000-50,000 T-cell genomes per sample. Sequencing was performed with immunoSEQ multiplex PCR; in TCRdb, only in-frame clones are kept and a portion is missing. Among about 28,000 clones listed, roughly 83% were seen once. V dropped 4 bases and J dropped 7 bases, with 26 bases sitting between them. The germline CDR1 and CDR2 sequences are SGHRS and YFSETQ. The CDR3 totals 17 residues. The sample consisted of unsorted PBMCs, taken 2.7 to 2.8 years after starting antiretroviral therapy. The rearrangement uses TRBV5-1 and TRBJ1-2; a weak D match, TRBD1 (6 bases). The receptor was derived from a man aged 25 to 45 with HIV. The CDR3 loop is CASSLAPSGARSRGYTF. CDR3 DNA: TGCGCCAGCAGCCTGGCTCCTTCAGGGGCACGGTCCCGTGGCTACACCTTC. The complete variable domain, with remaining parts taken from reference TRBV5-1 and TRBJ1-2, reads KAGVTQTPRYLIKTRGQQVTLSCSPISGHRSVSWYQQTPGQGLQFLFEYFSETQRNKGNFPGRFSGRQFSNSRSEMNVSTLELGDSALYLCASSLAPSGARSRGYTFGSGTRLTVV.